These 21 T cell receptor beta chains came from one sample sequenced in a study of cytomegalovirus exposure and HLA in healthy donors. Use of 60 Vbeta and 13 Jbeta primers characterized the PCR. Clones were sequenced by immunoSEQ multiplex PCR, and TCRdb holds only the in-frame ones, with some missing. The table shows about 210,000 clones, with 70% to 80% occurring only once. The material sequenced was PBMCs. Source of these receptors: a male donor in good health and CMV-seropositive.

The count of this clone is one. The chain links TRBV28 to TRBJ2-4; D gene uncertain. Germline V lookup: CDR1 MDHEN, CDR2 SYDVKM. CDR3 length: 16 amino acids. V was trimmed by 6 bases and J by 6 bases, leaving 21 bases between them. The CDR3 spells CASSPTHVWRTNIQYF. For the CDR3, the DNA is TGTGCCAGCAGCCCAACCCACGTGTGGAGAACAAACATTCAGTACTTC.

The chain combines TRBV11-2 with TRBJ2-4; a weak D match, TRBD2 (5 bases). From germline, CDR1 is SGHAT and CDR2 FQNNGV. The CDR3 has 13 amino acids. Deletions cut 1 base from V and 7 bases from J, with 8 bases between. The CDR3 sequence: CASSLVPGNIQYF. CDR3 DNA sequence: TGTGCCAGCAGCTTAGTGCCGGGGAACATTCAGTACTTC.

The chain has TRBV2 and TRBJ2-6, with D maybe TRBD1 (6 bases). Deletions cut 7 bases from V and 1 base from J, with 11 bases between. Germline V gene sequence: CDR1 SNHLY, CDR2 FYNNEI. The CDR3 covers 15 residues. The CDR3 nucleotides are TGTGCCAGCAAATACAGGGATTCTGGGGCCAACGTCCTGACTTTC. This sequence encodes CASKYRDSGANVLTF.

This rearrangement joins TRBV9 to TRBJ1-5; D is uncertain. V lost 0 bases to trimming and J lost 1 base, with 11 bases between them. Germline values: CDR1 SGDLS, CDR2 YYNGEE. The CDR3 extends over 16 amino acids. The CDR3 loop is CASSVGGGQSNQPQHF. In nucleotides, the CDR3 is TGTGCCAGCAGCGTAGGTGGAGGGCAGAGCAATCAGCCCCAGCATTTT.

This chain links TRBV9 with TRBJ2-5; perhaps TRBD1 as D (6 bases). The end of the DNA aligns better with TRBJ2-7, so the J call may be wrong. Germline CDR1 reads SGDLS; CDR2 reads YYNGEE. The CDR3 totals 15 residues. The CDR3 DNA is TGTGCCAGCAGCACCCGGGACATACCCTCCTACGAGCAGTACTTC. Its translation is CASSTRDIPSYEQYF.

This sequence joins TRBV7-3 and TRBJ1-1, with D uncertain. V dropped 5 bases and J dropped 6 bases, with 22 bases sitting between them. The CDR3 loop spans 16 amino acids. Germline V gene data show CDR1 as SGHTA and CDR2 as FQGTGA. Written as DNA, the CDR3 is TGTGCCAGCAGCCCGGGGAACGTCGGTTCGATGGCTGAAGCTTTCTTT. Translating it yields CASSPGNVGSMAEAFF. The variable domain in full, completed from reference TRBV7-3 and TRBJ1-1, reads GAGVSQTPSNKVTEKGKYVELRCDPISGHTALYWYRQSLGQGPEFLIYFQGTGAADDSGLPNDRFFAVRPEGSVSTLKIQRTERGDSAVYLCASSPGNVGSMAEAFFGQGTRLTVV.

The rearrangement links TRBV7-3 to TRBJ2-3; tentatively, D is TRBD1 (5 bases). The CDR3 is 15 residues long. The V gene lost 5 bases and the J gene lost 2 bases, with 14 bases spanning the gap. CDR1 SGHTA and CDR2 FQGTGA come from the germline V gene. DNA of the CDR3: TGTGCCAGCAGCCCCCAGGGTAGGCACACAGATACGCAGTATTTT. This gives the protein CASSPQGRHTDTQYF.

The chain combines TRBV5-1 with TRBJ2-3; no clear D. The length of the CDR3 is 12 residues. The V end lost 6 bases, the J end lost 4 bases, and 9 bases lay between the germline ends. Germline CDR1 SGHRS, CDR2 YFSETQ. The chain's CDR3 is CASKAEADTQYF. CDR3 sequence (DNA): TGCGCCAGCAAGGCCGAGGCAGATACGCAGTATTTT.

The V gene is TRBV19, the J gene TRBJ2-4, with D maybe TRBD2 (6 bases). V was clipped by 0 bases and J by 1 base, with 16 bases between them. CDR3 length: 18 residues. Germline CDR1 is LNHDA and CDR2 is SQIVND (reference sequence). CDR3 protein: CASSIDPPGGRAKNIQYF. CDR3 DNA: TGTGCCAGTAGTATAGACCCCCCCGGAGGGAGGGCCAAAAACATTCAGTACTTC.

This chain links TRBV7-6 with TRBJ1-1; maybe TRBD1 (5 bases). Germline values: CDR1 SGHVS, CDR2 FNYEAQ. The V and J ends lost 0 bases and 4 bases respectively, with 9 bases between them. The CDR3 loop spans 14 amino acids. CDR3: CASSLAGAGTEAFF. DNA for the CDR3: TGTGCCAGCAGCTTAGCAGGGGCCGGCACTGAAGCTTTCTTT.

This rearrangement joins TRBV5-5 to TRBJ1-1; TRBD1 agrees at 7 bases. The trim removed 2 bases at V and 7 bases at J, leaving 8 bases unmatched. The CDR3 spans 14 residues. CDR1 and CDR2 from the germline V gene are SGHKS and YYEKEE (reference sequence). The CDR3 DNA reads as TGTGCCAGCAGCTTTTCAGGGGGAAAGGGTGAAGCTTTCTTT. It encodes CASSFSGGKGEAFF.

The chain recombines TRBV7-2 with TRBJ2-5; D is possibly TRBD2 (5 bases). From germline, CDR1 is SGHTA and CDR2 FQGNSA. Trimming pared 5 bases from V and 1 base from J, leaving 11 bases between. The CDR3 sequence is 14 residues long. The CDR3 spells CASSPTRAQETQYF. In nucleotides, the CDR3 is TGTGCCAGCAGCCCTACTAGGGCCCAAGAGACCCAGTACTTC.

This clone was counted a few times. This chain links TRBV19 with TRBJ1-1; TRBD1 is a possible D gene (6 bases). This CDR3 region has 18 residues. Per the germline V gene, CDR1 is LNHDA and CDR2 is SQIVND (reference sequence). The V gene lost 8 bases and the J gene lost 3 bases, with 28 bases spanning the gap. In DNA form, the CDR3 reads TGTGCCAGTTTGATGTTTAAGAACGACAGGATCAGGGACACTGAAGCTTTCTTT. Protein: CASLMFKNDRIRDTEAFF.

The gene calls are TRBV27 and TRBJ1-6; 7 bases align to TRBD1. The CDR3 contains 14 residues. Germline V gene sequence: CDR1 MNHEY, CDR2 SMNVEV (reference sequence). J gave up 7 bases and V 8 bases, and 8 bases lay outside the gene matches. The CDR3 coding sequence is TGTGCCAGCTGGGTGGGACAGAGAAATTCACCCCTCCACTTT. Translation gives CASWVGQRNSPLHF.

The rearrangement joins TRBV5-5 to TRBJ2-7; D perhaps matches TRBD2 (6 bases). Deletions cut 5 bases from V and 3 bases from J, with 15 bases between. The germline V gene encodes CDR1 SGHKS and CDR2 YYEKEE (reference sequence). The CDR3 is 14 amino acids. The chain's CDR3 is CASSFRGIDYEQYF. The CDR3 nucleotides read TGTGCCAGCAGTTTCCGGGGGATCGACTACGAGCAGTACTTC.

The chain carries TRBV27 and TRBJ2-7, with a weak D call TRBD1 (6 bases). Germline assignment: CDR1 MNHEY and CDR2 SMNVEV (reference sequence). Trimming stripped 5 bases from V and 4 bases from J, with 18 bases between. This CDR3 is built from 15 residues. The CDR3 sequence: CASSASWTEIYEQYF. In nucleotides, the CDR3 is TGTGCCAGCAGTGCTTCCTGGACAGAGATATACGAGCAGTACTTC.

The chain recombines TRBV4-3 with TRBJ2-5, with 8 bases lining up with TRBD2. TRBJ2-7 explains the end of the DNA better; the J call may be wrong. Per germline, CDR1 LGHNA and CDR2 YSLEER. The CDR3 has 16 residues. Here the CDR3 reads CASSHQAGTSLFEQYF. The DNA of the CDR3 is TGCGCCAGCAGCCACCAAGCCGGGACTAGTCTCTTCGAGCAGTACTTC.

The CDR3 loop is CASSLSDTQYF. The CDR3 DNA sequence: TGTGCCAGCAGCCTGTCAGATACGCAGTATTTT. The chain has TRBV7-6 and TRBJ2-3; D not resolved. The germline V gene has CDR1 SGHVS and CDR2 FNYEAQ. Trimming removed 5 bases at V and 4 bases at J, with 4 bases between. The CDR3 length is 11 residues.

The CDR3 nucleotides read TGCAGCGTTGAAGGCCCTGAGACAGGGGGCCGCTATGGCTACACCTTC. Encoded protein: CSVEGPETGGRYGYTF. V is TRBV29-1 and J is TRBJ1-2, with 10 bases lining up with TRBD1. V shed 1 base and J 4 bases; nucleotides not matched to a gene: 9. CDR1 is SQVTM, CDR2 ANQGSEA, per germline. There are 16 residues in the CDR3.

This clone has a single count. The chain is built from TRBV9 and TRBJ2-5; 8 positions agree with TRBD2. Germline V gene data show CDR1 as SGDLS and CDR2 as YYNGEE. The trim removed 2 bases at V and 4 bases at J, leaving 7 bases unmatched. The CDR3 has 15 amino acids. Here the CDR3 reads CASSVGGGLRETQYF. CDR3 in DNA: TGTGCCAGCAGCGTTGGCGGGGGGCTGAGAGAGACCCAGTACTTC.

The rearrangement uses TRBV18 and TRBJ1-4; D call uncertain. The CDR3 extends over 15 amino acids. The germline CDR1 and CDR2 sequences are KGHSH and LQKENI. The germline V and J ends were trimmed by 4 bases and 2 bases, with 11 bases remaining between them. CDR3: CASSLQPRTNEKLFF. CDR3 bases: TGTGCCAGCTCACTTCAGCCGCGGACTAATGAAAAACTGTTTTTT.